This T cell receptor (beta chain) is from a study of cytomegalovirus exposure and HLA in healthy donors. The PCR was carried out with 60 Vbeta primers and 13 Jbeta primers. Profiling relied on immunoSEQ multiplex PCR, and the TCRdb table lists in-frame clones only, not all of them. This sample has some 110,000 clones, with around 69% found just once. Only one count was recorded for this clone. Its antigen is unidentified. Regarding the study as a whole: Exclusion applied to some V segments, including TRBV6-2 and TRBV6-3, as they were indistinguishable. Available immune exposure information covered CMV serostatus only. Earlier analysis looked at TCR beta V segments, and most were productive about 87% or about 30% of the time.

Germline V gene sequence: CDR1 SGHRS, CDR2 YFSETQ. The CDR3 contains 17 residues. Trimming took 3 bases from V and 4 from J; bases not matched to a gene: 8. The TCR was taken from a woman in her forties in good health and CMV-seropositive. The chain is built from TRBV5-1 and TRBJ2-6, with 9 bases identical to TRBD2. The sample was PBMCs. The CDR3 DNA follows: TGCGCCAGCAGCTCGGGACTAGCCAGTGGAGGGGCCAACGTCCTGACTTTC. Translated: CASSSGLASGGANVLTF.